This record covers a single T cell receptor beta chain. The junction and the germline gene differ at one end; a read error may be behind it. These data are taken from a study of T cells in Graves' hyperthyroidism and ophthalmopathy. Amplified regions were TCR beta CDR3 sequences from RNA transcripts. A set of HTBI primers served as the primers for a first-round RT-PCR of the TCR CDR3. TCRdb reprocessed the multiplex PCR reads via MiXCR and lists one record per CDR3 protein. Of around 600,000 distinct CDR3 sequences in the sample, approximately 42% were seen once. The CDR3 contains 9 residues. CDR1 SQVTM and CDR2 ANQGSEA come from the germline V gene.

What was sequenced was peripheral blood or thyroid tissue (not recorded which). V gene TRBV29-1 combines with J gene TRBJ2-7, with a tentative D call TRBD2 (5 bases). This TCR was recovered from an adult man with Graves' disease, either hyperthyroidism or ophthalmopathy (not recorded which). Written as DNA, the CDR3 is TGCAGCGTTGAGGGGATCGGGAACTTC. It is translated as CSVEGIGNF.